Listed below are T cell receptor beta chains from one sample, sequenced in a study of long-term antiretroviral therapy in people with HIV. Clones were read by immunoSEQ multiplex PCR, and TCRdb kept only the in-frame ones, dropping some. The table shows approximately 33,000 clones, with 83% occurring only once. Specimen: unsorted PBMCs, collected 0.4 years before starting antiretroviral therapy. These receptor sequences come from a man younger than 35 with HIV. Each CDR3 is given with its conserved first and last residue.

CDR3aa	j_gene	v_gene
CASRQTHTPSYEQYF	TRBJ2-7	TRBV19
CASSGGDRGSRETQYF	TRBJ2-5	TRBV2
CSVDGRAPTDTQYF	TRBJ2-3	TRBV29-1
CASSSRYLGGGYEQYF	TRBJ2-7	TRBV28
CASTSVAGSGDTQYF	TRBJ2-3	TRBV2
CTSSHSLGQDRYEQYF	TRBJ2-7	TRBV1
CASSPDRGIRHF	TRBJ1-5	TRBV11-3
CASSESPWGRSLANYGYTF	TRBJ1-2	TRBV10-1
CASSPSRAGNYGYTF	TRBJ1-2	TRBV18
CASSQGGPGSPLHF	TRBJ1-6	TRBV4-2
CASSLPAGNEQYF	TRBJ2-7	TRBV7-9
CSVEGGGEAFF	TRBJ1-1	TRBV29-1
CASSLKGTGVSQETQYF	TRBJ2-5	TRBV7-9
CASSEDRSIAKNIQYF	TRBJ2-4	TRBV5-4
CAISEPGTSGNEQFF	TRBJ2-1	TRBV10-3
CASSLGTGQGYYEQYF	TRBJ2-7	TRBV7-6
CASSPRDGQPQHF	TRBJ1-5	TRBV7-3
CASSKPGGSYEQYF	TRBJ2-7	TRBV7-9
CASSLRAGQFF	TRBJ2-1	TRBV13
CASSLGQEIKLNTEAFF	TRBJ1-1	TRBV7-9
CASSLTGGGYEQYF	TRBJ2-7	TRBV27
CASSDTVADYNEQFF	TRBJ2-1	TRBV6-4
CASSPRDGLSSEQYF	TRBJ2-7	TRBV18
CASSPRAYMENTEAFF	TRBJ1-1	TRBV19
CASSLQGSEQYF	TRBJ2-7	TRBV6-6
CASSLDGTSLNEQYF	TRBJ2-7	TRBV5-1
CASSPAFTSGSSYNEQFF	TRBJ2-1	TRBV7-9
CASSSSLLYNEQFF	TRBJ2-1	TRBV27
CASSLERGPTDTQYF	TRBJ2-3	TRBV7-9
CASSLAKAGWHEQFF	TRBJ2-1	TRBV5-4
CASSDRVGTEAFF	TRBJ1-1	TRBV2
CASSTGQGYEQYF	TRBJ2-7	TRBV7-6
CAWSRGLAGGLEQYF	-	TRBV30
CASSPFTDTQYF	TRBJ2-3	TRBV7-8
CASSHWGLSYEQYF	TRBJ2-7	TRBV14
CASSQEFSFPGELFF	TRBJ2-2	TRBV4-2
CASSLDPAGGGNEQFF	TRBJ2-1	TRBV5-1
CASSLDTYYEQYF	TRBJ2-7	TRBV11-2
CASSSRTEREVLEQYF	TRBJ2-7	TRBV5-6
CAWSASSYEQYF	TRBJ2-7	TRBV30
CASSRGWKETQYF	TRBJ2-5	TRBV6-5
CASSEWTSGEQFF	TRBJ2-1	TRBV10-1
CASRGRQGMAYEQYF	TRBJ2-7	TRBV7-2
CASSLGGDTEAFF	TRBJ1-1	TRBV11-3
CASRPGDREYGYTF	TRBJ1-2	TRBV5-4
CASSLGQGRGRTEAFF	TRBJ1-1	TRBV28
CASRNRGGETQYF	TRBJ2-5	TRBV6-1
CASSLLGEQYF	TRBJ2-7	TRBV5-5
CASRVRDRGTEAFF	TRBJ1-1	TRBV28
CASSYRSRESYGYTF	TRBJ1-2	TRBV6-5
CASSFEGSEQYF	TRBJ2-7	TRBV11-3
CASRSGTGRRSHNEQFF	TRBJ2-1	TRBV2